The 4 T cell receptor beta chains below all came from one sample that was sequenced in a study of CD8+ T cells in alopecia areata. Investigators isolated RNA and reverse transcribed it into cDNA to act as the sequencing template. Repertoires were generated with immunoSEQ multiplex PCR, while TCRdb's copy carries only in-frame clones and drops some. Of tens of thousands of clones listed, around 50% are singletons. It was for five or six patients that CD4+ cells were sorted into CD25+CD127- cells. Sequencing input: CD4+ Tregs sorted from blood. The source is a human donor with alopecia areata.

The chain couples TRBV6-5 to TRBJ1-4; 7 bases fit TRBD1. Germline V CDR1 and CDR2: MNHEY, SVGAGI. V was clipped by 6 bases and J by 8 bases; unmatched bases: 12. This CDR3 region has 15 residues. The DNA for the CDR3 is TGTGCCAGCAGGCTCACGACAGGGATAGGCGAAAAACTGTTTTTT. Translation: CASRLTTGIGEKLFF.

The CDR3 loop reads CASSSRGGWMNTEAFF. For the CDR3, the DNA is TGTGCCAGCAGCTCGAGGGGGGGATGGATGAACACTGAAGCTTTCTTT. The chain recombines TRBV7-2 with TRBJ1-1; TRBD1 is a possible D gene (6 bases). Germline V CDR1 and CDR2: SGHTA, FQGNSA. The CDR3 extends over 16 amino acids. V lost 4 bases, J lost 0 bases, and 15 bases lay in between.

There are a few counts of this clone. This chain connects TRBV28 to TRBJ2-1; 7 nucleotides agree with TRBD2. This CDR3 contains 13 residues. Looked up from germline, CDR1 is MDHEN and CDR2 is SYDVKM. V shed 6 bases, J shed 7 bases, and the junction held 6 bases outside the gene matches. CDR3 region: CASRSSGGNEQFF. The DNA for the CDR3 is TGTGCCAGCAGATCCTCCGGGGGGAATGAGCAGTTCTTC.

The gene calls are TRBV4-1 and TRBJ2-2; 10 bases match TRBD1. Germline V lookup: CDR1 MGHRA, CDR2 YSYEKL. The CDR3 is 16 residues long. V trimming: 4 bases; J trimming: 3 bases; junction bases outside the gene matches: 5. The CDR3 spells CASSRGQGTYTGELFF. The CDR3 nucleotides are TGCGCCAGCAGCCGGGGACAGGGGACCTACACCGGGGAGCTGTTTTTT.